This T cell receptor beta chain was sequenced during a study of low-dose radiotherapy and immunotherapy resistance in tumors. As regards this clonotype: One base away lies a much larger clone, so this may be a sequencing read error.

The CDR3 is made up of 14 amino acids. Losses at the gene ends were 6 bases for V and 10 bases for J; bases not matched to a gene: 12. Germline-derived CDR1 and CDR2 are SEHNR and FQNEAQ (reference sequence). Alpha and beta chains were covered, as first-strand cDNA relied on TRAV- and TRBV-specific primers. It was with a constant-region primer and a V-primer adapter that TCRs were amplified over roughly 19 PCR cycles. TCRdb reprocessed the reads with MiXCR, giving one entry per CDR3 protein. The table records around 64,000 distinct CDR3 sequences, less than 30% of them present only once. Time point given: before trial treatment.

The origin of this receptor is a male donor with rectosigmoid adenocarcinoma. The starting material was PBMCs, obtained before treatment. The chain links TRBV7-9 to TRBJ2-1, with 7 positions matching TRBD1. The CDR3 loop reads CASSHFGTAYEQFF. The CDR3 DNA reads as TGTGCCAGCAGTCACTTCGGGACAGCCTACGAGCAGTTCTTC.